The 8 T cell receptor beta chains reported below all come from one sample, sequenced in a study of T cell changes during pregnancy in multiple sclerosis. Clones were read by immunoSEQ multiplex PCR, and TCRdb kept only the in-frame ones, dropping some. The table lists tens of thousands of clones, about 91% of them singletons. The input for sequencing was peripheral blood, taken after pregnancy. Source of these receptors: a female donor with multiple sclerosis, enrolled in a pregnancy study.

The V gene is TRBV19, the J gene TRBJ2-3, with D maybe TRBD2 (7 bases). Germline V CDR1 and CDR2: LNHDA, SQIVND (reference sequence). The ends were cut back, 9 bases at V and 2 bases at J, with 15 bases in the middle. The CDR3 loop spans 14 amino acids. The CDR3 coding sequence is TGTGCCAGCCAAGGGGGGGAGACCACAGATACGCAGTATTTT. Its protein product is CASQGGETTDTQYF.

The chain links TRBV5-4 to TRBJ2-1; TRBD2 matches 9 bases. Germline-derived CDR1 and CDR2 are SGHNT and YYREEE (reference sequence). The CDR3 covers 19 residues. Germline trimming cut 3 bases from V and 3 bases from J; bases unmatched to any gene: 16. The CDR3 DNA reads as TGTGCCAGCAGCTCCCCGGGACAGCTTCCGACTAGCGGCTACAATGAGCAGTTCTTC. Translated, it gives CASSSPGQLPTSGYNEQFF.

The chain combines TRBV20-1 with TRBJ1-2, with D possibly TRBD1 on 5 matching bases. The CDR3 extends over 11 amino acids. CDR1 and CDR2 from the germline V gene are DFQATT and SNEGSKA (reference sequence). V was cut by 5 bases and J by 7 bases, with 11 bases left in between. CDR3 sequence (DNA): TGCAGTGCTCGCAGGGTCGCTGGCTACACCTTC. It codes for CSARRVAGYTF.

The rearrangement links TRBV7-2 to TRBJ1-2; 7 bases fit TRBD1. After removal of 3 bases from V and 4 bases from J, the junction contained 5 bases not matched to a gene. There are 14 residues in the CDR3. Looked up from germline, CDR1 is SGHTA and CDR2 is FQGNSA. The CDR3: CASSFKTGTYGYTF. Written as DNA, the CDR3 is TGTGCCAGCAGCTTCAAGACAGGGACCTATGGCTACACCTTC. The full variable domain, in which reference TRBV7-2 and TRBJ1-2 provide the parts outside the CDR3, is GAGVSQSPSNKVTEKGKDVELRCDPISGHTALYWYRQSLGQGLEFLIYFQGNSAPDKSGLPSDRFSAERTGGSVSTLTIQRTQQEDSAVYLCASSFKTGTYGYTFGSGTRLTVV.

CDR3 residues: CASSELASHNEQFF. As DNA, the CDR3 is TGTGCCAGCAGTGAACTAGCGAGCCACAATGAGCAGTTCTTC. The chain joins TRBV6-1 to TRBJ2-1; D may be TRBD2 (6 bases). Per germline, CDR1 MNHNS and CDR2 SASEGT. Trimming removed 2 bases at V and 5 bases at J, with 10 bases between. This CDR3 contains 14 residues.

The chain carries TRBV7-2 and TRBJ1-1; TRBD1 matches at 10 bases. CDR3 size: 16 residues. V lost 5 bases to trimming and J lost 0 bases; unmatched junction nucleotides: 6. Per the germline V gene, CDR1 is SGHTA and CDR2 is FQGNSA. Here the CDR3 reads CASSPRQGALNTEAFF. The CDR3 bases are TGTGCCAGCAGCCCAAGACAGGGGGCATTGAACACTGAAGCTTTCTTT.

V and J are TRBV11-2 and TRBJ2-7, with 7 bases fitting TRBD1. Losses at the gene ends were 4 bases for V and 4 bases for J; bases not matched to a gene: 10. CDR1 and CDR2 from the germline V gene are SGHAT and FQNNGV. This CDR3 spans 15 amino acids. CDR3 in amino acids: CASSSEYGQEYEQYF. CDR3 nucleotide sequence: TGTGCCAGCAGCTCGGAATACGGACAGGAGTACGAGCAGTACTTC.

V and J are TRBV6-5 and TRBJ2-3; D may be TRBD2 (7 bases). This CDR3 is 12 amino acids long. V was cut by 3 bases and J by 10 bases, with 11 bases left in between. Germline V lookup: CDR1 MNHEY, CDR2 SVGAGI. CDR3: CASSYGRGPQYF. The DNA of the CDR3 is TGTGCCAGCAGTTATGGGCGGGGGCCGCAGTATTTT.